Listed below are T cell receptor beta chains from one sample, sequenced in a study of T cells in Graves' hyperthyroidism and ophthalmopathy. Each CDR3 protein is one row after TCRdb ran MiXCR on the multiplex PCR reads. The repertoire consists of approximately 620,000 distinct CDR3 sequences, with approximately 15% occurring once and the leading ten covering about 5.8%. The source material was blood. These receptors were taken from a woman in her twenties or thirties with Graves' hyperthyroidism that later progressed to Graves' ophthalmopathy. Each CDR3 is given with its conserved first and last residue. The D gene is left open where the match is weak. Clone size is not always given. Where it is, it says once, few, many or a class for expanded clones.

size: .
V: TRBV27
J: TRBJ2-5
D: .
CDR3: CASSSLGLEETQYF

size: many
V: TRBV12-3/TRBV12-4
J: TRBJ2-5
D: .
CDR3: CASRRDGQETQYF

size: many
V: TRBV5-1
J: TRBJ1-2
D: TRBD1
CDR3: CASSWGQGTGGYTF

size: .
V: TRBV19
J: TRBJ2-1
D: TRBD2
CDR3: CASATSGGSSNEQFF

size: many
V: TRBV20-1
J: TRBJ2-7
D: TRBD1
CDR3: CSASIGTGGGYEQYF

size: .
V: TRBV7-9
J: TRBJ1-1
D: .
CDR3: CASSSWGADTEAFF

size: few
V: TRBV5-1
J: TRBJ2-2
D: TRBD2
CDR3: CASSPAAGGGTGELFF

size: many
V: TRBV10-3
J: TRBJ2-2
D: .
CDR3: CAITSQTGLFF

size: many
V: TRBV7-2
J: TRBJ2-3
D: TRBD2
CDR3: CASTLLPGLAGGTQYF

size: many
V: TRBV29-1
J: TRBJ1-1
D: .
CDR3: CSVDTGLSVNTEAFF

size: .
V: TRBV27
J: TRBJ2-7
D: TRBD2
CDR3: CASSPGGGRNEQYF

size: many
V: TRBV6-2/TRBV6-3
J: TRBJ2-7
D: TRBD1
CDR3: CASSYEAGGSYEQYF

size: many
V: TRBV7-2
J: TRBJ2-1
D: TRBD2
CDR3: CASSLGSGGYNEQFF